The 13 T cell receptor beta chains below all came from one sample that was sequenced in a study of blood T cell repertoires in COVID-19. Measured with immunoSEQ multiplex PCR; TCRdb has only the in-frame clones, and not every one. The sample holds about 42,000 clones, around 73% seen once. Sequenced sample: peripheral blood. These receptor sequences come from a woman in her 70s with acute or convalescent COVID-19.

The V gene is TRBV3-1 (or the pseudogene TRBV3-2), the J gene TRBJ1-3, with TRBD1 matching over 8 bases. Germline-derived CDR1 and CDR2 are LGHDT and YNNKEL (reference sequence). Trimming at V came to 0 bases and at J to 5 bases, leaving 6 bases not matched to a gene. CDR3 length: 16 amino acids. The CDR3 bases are TGTGCCAGCAGCCAAGATCAAACAGGGGGGAGAAACACCATATATTTT. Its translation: CASSQDQTGGRNTIYF.

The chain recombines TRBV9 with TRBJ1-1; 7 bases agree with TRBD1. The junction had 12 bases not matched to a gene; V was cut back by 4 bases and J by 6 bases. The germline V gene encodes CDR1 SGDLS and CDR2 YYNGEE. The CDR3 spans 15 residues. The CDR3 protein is CASSTRTGSAAEAFF. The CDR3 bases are TGTGCCAGCAGCACAAGGACAGGTTCCGCGGCTGAAGCTTTCTTT.

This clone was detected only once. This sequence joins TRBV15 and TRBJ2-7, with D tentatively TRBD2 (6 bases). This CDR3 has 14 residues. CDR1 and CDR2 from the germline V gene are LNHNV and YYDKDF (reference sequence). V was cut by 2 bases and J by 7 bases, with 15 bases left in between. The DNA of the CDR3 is TGTGCCACCAGCAGAACCAGCGGAGGGTTTGAGCAGTACTTC. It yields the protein CATSRTSGGFEQYF.

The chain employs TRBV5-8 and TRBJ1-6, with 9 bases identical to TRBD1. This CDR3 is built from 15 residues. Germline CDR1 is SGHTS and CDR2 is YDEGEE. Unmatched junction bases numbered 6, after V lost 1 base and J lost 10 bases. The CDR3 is CASSLTGTGISPLHF. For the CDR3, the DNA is TGTGCCAGCAGCTTGACCGGGACAGGGATATCACCCCTCCACTTT.

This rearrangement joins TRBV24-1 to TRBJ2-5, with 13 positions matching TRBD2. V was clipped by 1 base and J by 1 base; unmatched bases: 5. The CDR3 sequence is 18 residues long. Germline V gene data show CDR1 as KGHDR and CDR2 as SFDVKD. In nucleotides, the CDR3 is TGTGCCACCAGTGATTTCGGAACTAGCGGGAGGGTCCAAGAGACCCAGTACTTC. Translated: CATSDFGTSGRVQETQYF.

CDR3 protein: CASSRQNGEQFF. The CDR3 DNA follows: TGTGCCAGCAGTCGACAGAATGGAGAGCAGTTCTTC. The chain joins TRBV12-3 or TRBV12-4 to TRBJ2-1, with a weak D call TRBD1 (5 bases). The CDR3 runs to 12 residues. Trimming pared 5 bases from V and 10 bases from J, leaving 12 bases between.

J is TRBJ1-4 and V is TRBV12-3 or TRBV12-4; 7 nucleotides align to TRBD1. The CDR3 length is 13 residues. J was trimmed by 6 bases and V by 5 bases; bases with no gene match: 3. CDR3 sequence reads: CASSRQGDEKLFF. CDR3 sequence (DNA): TGTGCCAGCAGTAGACAGGGAGATGAAAAACTGTTTTTT.

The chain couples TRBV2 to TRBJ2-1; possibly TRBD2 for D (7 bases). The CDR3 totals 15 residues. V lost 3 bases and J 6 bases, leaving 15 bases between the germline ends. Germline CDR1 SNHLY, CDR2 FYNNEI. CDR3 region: CASSDPMGGRNEQFF. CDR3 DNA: TGTGCCAGCAGTGACCCCATGGGGGGGCGCAATGAGCAGTTCTTC.

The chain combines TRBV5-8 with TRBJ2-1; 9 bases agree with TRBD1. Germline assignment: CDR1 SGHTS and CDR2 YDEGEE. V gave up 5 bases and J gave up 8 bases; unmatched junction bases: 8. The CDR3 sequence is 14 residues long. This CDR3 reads CASRRDRAGDEQFF. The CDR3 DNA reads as TGTGCCAGCAGGCGGGACAGGGCAGGGGATGAGCAGTTCTTC.

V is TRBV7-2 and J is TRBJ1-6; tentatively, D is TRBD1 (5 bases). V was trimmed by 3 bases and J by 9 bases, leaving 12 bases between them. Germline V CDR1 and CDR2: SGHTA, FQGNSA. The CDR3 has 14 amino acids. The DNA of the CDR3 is TGTGCCAGCAGCTTGGGGCAGGGTTCTTCACCCCTCCACTTT. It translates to CASSLGQGSSPLHF.

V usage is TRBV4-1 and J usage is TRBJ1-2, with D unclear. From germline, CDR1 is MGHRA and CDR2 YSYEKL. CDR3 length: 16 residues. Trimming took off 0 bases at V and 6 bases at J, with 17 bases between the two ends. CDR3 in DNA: TGCGCCAGCAGCCAAGATTCCGACACAGTTACCGATGGCTACACCTTC. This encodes CASSQDSDTVTDGYTF.

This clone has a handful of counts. Here the CDR3 DNA reads TGTGCCTGGAGGGGACTCGGGACGGCGAGTGTTGGCTACACCTTC. It is translated as CAWRGLGTASVGYTF. The genes are TRBV30 and TRBJ1-2; weak D call: TRBD1 (5 bases). This CDR3 has 15 residues. Germline CDR1 reads GTSNPN; CDR2 reads SVGIG (reference sequence). V shed 3 bases and J shed 7 bases, with 21 bases lying between them.

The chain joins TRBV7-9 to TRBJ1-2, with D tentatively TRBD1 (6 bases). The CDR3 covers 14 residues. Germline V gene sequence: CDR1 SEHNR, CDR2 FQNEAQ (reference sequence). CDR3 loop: CATNPERQGSGYTF. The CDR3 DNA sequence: TGTGCTACCAACCCCGAGAGGCAGGGGAGCGGCTACACCTTC.